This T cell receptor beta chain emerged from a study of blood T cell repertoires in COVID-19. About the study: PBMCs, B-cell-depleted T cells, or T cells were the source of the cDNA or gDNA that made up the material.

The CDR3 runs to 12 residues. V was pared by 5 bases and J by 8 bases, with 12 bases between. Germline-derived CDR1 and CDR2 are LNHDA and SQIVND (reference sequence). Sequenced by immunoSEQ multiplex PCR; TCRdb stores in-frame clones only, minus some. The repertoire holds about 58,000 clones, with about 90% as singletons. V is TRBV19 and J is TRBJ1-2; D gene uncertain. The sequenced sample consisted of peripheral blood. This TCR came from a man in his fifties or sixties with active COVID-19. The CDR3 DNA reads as TGTGCCAGTAGTGGACGGAGGGCAGGCTACACCTTC. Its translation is CASSGRRAGYTF.